This record looks at one T cell receptor beta chain sequence and its context. In its sample, this clone was seen once. Its antigen is not yet known. Base quality data are lacking; no much larger clone is found one base away. Relative to germline, V is 6 bases shorter and J is 0 bases shorter, with 9 bases between their ends. From its cysteine to its phenylalanine, the CDR3 spans 13 amino acids. The entry retains the CDR3 DNA only, 39 bases that are in frame from base 1. Per the germline V gene (reference sequence), MNHEY is the CDR1 and SMNVEV is the CDR2. This sample was taken from a study of blood T cell repertoires in COVID-19 (dated by TCRdb to the early 2020s). With regard to the full study: Samples from collaborators originated in the United States, Italy and Spain and spanned both the acute and convalescent phases of COVID-19. The prospective study material was composed of cDNA or gDNA derived from T cells, B-cell-depleted T cells, or PBMCs. The dataset comprised deeply sampled blood TCRbeta repertoires from subjects exposed to, actively infected with, or recovered from COVID-19. The repertoires were released in a freely available public database meant as a resource for research on the immune response to SARS-CoV-2. The samples were drawn from the first 160 participants of the ongoing ImmuneRACE study and from 1,254 subjects provided by 6 global collaborators. Sample metadata almost always included a de-identified subject ID, COVID-19 status, age in years and sex. Where available, HLA class I and class II types were obtained from metadata supplied by the sample provider rather than from assay-based typing. The paper as a whole reports these results and caveats: The amount of clinical and demographic metadata varied by source and participant and was provided uncurated.

TCRbeta CDR3 regions were amplified from genomic DNA by means of the immunoSEQ Assay, a bias-controlled multiplex PCR. Processing in the source paper ran as follows. Nucleated cell counts per sample were estimated from amplification of reference gene primers within the assay. Sequence reads were collapsed and filtered to measure the absolute abundance of every unique TCRbeta CDR3 rearrangement. Productive Simpson clonality was computed per sample as the square root of Simpson's diversity index over productive rearrangements. In its TCRdb copy, this immuneACCESS table keeps in-frame sequences only and misses some clones. Where compared with another copy, unresolved V genes explain less than half of these, and the others have no known cause. D and trimming come from the DNA, and the V and J calls and clone size come from that table. The sample profile shows approximately 140,000 clones; 85% to 90% of them were found once. The ten most abundant clones make up 13% of the sample.

At one collaborating source in Seattle, patients were enrolled during active infection and were followed longitudinally through the course of disease. The collaborating institutions used their own protocols to collect whole blood in K2EDTA tubes. For TCRbeta analysis, collaborators shipped samples in one of three forms: frozen whole blood, isolated PBMCs, or DNA extracted from either of those sample types. The clonotype was recovered from a man aged 18 to 30 with COVID-19, enrolled during active disease. Sequencing was done on a sample of peripheral blood. The chain uses TRBV27 and TRBJ2-7; TRBD2 could be the D gene, as 6 bases match. For the CDR3, the sequence is CASSGGVSYEQYF. The nucleotides read TGTGCCAGCAGCGGGGGAGTCTCCTACGAGCAGTACTTC.